A selection of T cell receptor beta chains follows, all from one sample in a study of CD8 T cells in ankylosing spondylitis. TCRdb re-derived calls from the 5' RACE reads in MiXCR, one entry per CDR3 protein. The table shows over 600,000 distinct CDR3 sequences, with around 20% occurring only once. Sample: blood, either unsorted or a sorted T cell fraction (not recorded which). Every receptor here comes from a male donor with ankylosing spondylitis. The CDR3 runs from the conserved cysteine through the conserved F or W. Each record gives: clone size, D gene, J gene, V gene, CDR3 protein, CDR3 DNA. The D gene is left open where the match is weak. Size values are once, few and many counts, or a class for expanded clones, and some rows have none.

abundance: NA
d_gene: TRBD2
j_gene: TRBJ2-5
v_gene: TRBV7-7
CDR3aa: CASSLSPSGNQETQYF
CDR3nt: TGTGCCAGCAGCTTAAGTCCTAGCGGAAACCAAGAGACCCAGTACTTC

abundance: few
d_gene: TRBD1
j_gene: TRBJ2-3
v_gene: TRBV5-5
CDR3aa: CASSLGQGLSDTQYF
CDR3nt: TGTGCCAGCAGCTTGGGACAGGGTTTGTCAGATACGCAGTATTTT

abundance: few
d_gene: TRBD1
j_gene: TRBJ1-1
v_gene: TRBV20-1
CDR3aa: CSARGGQGYTEAFF
CDR3nt: TGCAGTGCTAGAGGGGGACAGGGATACACTGAAGCTTTCTTT

abundance: many
d_gene: TRBD1
j_gene: TRBJ1-4
v_gene: TRBV29-1
CDR3aa: CSVVTGTENEKLFF
CDR3nt: TGCAGCGTTGTCACCGGGACAGAGAATGAAAAACTGTTTTTT

abundance: NA
d_gene: TRBD2
j_gene: TRBJ2-3
v_gene: TRBV27
CDR3aa: CASSLSRTSGRGSTDTQYF
CDR3nt: TGTGCCAGCAGTTTGTCCCGGACTAGCGGGAGGGGAAGCACAGATACGCAGTATTTT

abundance: NA
d_gene: NA
j_gene: TRBJ2-5
v_gene: TRBV3-1
CDR3aa: CASSQYPEETQYF
CDR3nt: TGTGCCAGCAGCCAATACCCCGAAGAGACCCAGTACTTC

abundance: NA
d_gene: NA
j_gene: TRBJ1-4
v_gene: TRBV2
CDR3aa: CASSATGFNEKLFF
CDR3nt: TGTGCCAGCAGCGCCACAGGGTTTAATGAAAAACTGTTTTTT

abundance: NA
d_gene: NA
j_gene: TRBJ2-2
v_gene: TRBV12-3/TRBV12-4
CDR3aa: CASSRGQGTGELFF
CDR3nt: TGTGCCAGCAGTCGGGGGCAGGGCACCGGGGAGCTGTTTTTT

abundance: NA
d_gene: TRBD2
j_gene: TRBJ2-1
v_gene: TRBV12-3/TRBV12-4
CDR3aa: CASSLISGDYNEQFF
CDR3nt: TGTGCCAGCAGTTTAATTAGCGGGGACTACAATGAGCAGTTCTTC

abundance: NA
d_gene: NA
j_gene: TRBJ1-2
v_gene: TRBV7-9
CDR3aa: CASSEGHNYGYTF
CDR3nt: TGTGCCAGCAGCGAGGGCCACAACTATGGCTACACCTTC

abundance: once
d_gene: TRBD1
j_gene: TRBJ1-5
v_gene: TRBV12-3/TRBV12-4
CDR3aa: CASSWSGGGQPQHF
CDR3nt: TGTGCCAGCAGTTGGTCAGGGGGCGGACAGCCCCAGCATTTT

abundance: few
d_gene: TRBD2
j_gene: TRBJ2-1
v_gene: TRBV12-3/TRBV12-4
CDR3aa: CASSLSPGLANNEQFF
CDR3nt: TGTGCCAGCAGTTTGAGTCCGGGACTAGCCAACAATGAGCAGTTCTTC